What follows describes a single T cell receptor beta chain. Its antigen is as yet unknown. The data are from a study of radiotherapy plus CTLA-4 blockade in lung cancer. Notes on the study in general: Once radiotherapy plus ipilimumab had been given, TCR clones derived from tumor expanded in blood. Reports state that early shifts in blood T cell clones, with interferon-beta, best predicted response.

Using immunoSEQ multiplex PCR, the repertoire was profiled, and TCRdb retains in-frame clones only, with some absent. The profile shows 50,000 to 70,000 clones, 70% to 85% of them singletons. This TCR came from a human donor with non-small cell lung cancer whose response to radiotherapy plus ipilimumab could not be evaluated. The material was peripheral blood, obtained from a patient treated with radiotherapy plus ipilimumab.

The CDR3 DNA reads TGTGCCAGCAGCTCCCCTGGACAGGGGATTTATGGCTACACCTTC. Translated: CASSSPGQGIYGYTF. The chain uses TRBV7-9 and TRBJ1-2, with TRBD1 identical over 9 bases. The length of the CDR3 is 15 residues. Germline CDR1 reads SEHNR; CDR2 reads FQNEAQ (reference sequence). J was trimmed by 5 bases and V by 4 bases; bases with no gene match: 8.